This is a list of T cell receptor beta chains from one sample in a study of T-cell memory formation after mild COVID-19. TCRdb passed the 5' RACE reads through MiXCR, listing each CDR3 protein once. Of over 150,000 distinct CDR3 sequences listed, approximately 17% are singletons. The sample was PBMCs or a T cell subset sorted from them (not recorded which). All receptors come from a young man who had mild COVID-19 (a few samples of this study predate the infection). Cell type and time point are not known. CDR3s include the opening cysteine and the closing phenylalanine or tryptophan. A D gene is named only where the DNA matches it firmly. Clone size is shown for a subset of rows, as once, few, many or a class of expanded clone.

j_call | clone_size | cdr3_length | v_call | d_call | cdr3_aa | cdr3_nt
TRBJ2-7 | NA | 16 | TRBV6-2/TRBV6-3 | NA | CASSSPGQKYSYEQYF | TGTGCCAGCAGTTCACCCGGACAGAAATACTCCTACGAGCAGTACTTC
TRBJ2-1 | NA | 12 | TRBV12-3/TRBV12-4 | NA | CASSLAPNEQFF | TGTGCCAGCAGTTTAGCCCCGAATGAGCAGTTCTTC
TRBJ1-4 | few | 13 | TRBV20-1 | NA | CSAYGPLGEKLFF | TGCAGTGCTTACGGGCCCTTAGGTGAAAAACTGTTTTTT
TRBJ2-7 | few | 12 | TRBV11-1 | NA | CASSYRAYEQYF | TGTGCCAGCAGCTACCGTGCCTACGAGCAGTACTTC
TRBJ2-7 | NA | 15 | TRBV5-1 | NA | CASSLDAPSTYEQYF | TGCGCCAGCAGCTTGGACGCCCCTTCGACCTACGAGCAGTACTTC
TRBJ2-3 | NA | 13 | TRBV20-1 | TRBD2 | CSVTGTTADTQYF | TGCAGTGTTACCGGGACTACCGCAGATACGCAGTATTTT
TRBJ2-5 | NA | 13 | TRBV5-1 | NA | CASSSTSSETQYF | TGCGCCAGCAGCTCCACTAGCTCCGAGACCCAGTACTTC
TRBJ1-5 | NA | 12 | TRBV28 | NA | CTTSRSGEPQHF | TGTACCACCAGTAGATCGGGGGAGCCCCAGCATTTT
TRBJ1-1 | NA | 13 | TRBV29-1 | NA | CSVDRAMNTEAFF | TGCAGCGTTGACAGGGCCATGAACACTGAAGCTTTCTTT
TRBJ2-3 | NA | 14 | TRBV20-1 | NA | CSASAFLATDTQYF | TGCAGTGCTAGCGCCTTCTTAGCCACAGATACGCAGTATTTT
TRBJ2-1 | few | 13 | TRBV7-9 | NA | CASSLNPVNEQFF | TGTGCCAGCAGCTTAAATCCCGTGAATGAGCAGTTCTTC
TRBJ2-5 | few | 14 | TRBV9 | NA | CASSVGWRQETQYF | TGTGCCAGCAGCGTAGGGTGGCGGCAAGAGACCCAGTACTTC
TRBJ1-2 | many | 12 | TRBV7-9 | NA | CASSLDSYGYTF | TGTGCCAGCAGCTTAGACTCCTATGGCTACACCTTC
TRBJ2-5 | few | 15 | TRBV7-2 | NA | CASSLGGPFQETQYF | TGTGCCAGCAGCTTAGGGGGGCCTTTCCAAGAGACCCAGTACTTC
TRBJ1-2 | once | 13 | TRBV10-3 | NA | CAIRGTDGYGYTF | TGTGCCATCAGAGGGACCGATGGATATGGCTACACCTTC
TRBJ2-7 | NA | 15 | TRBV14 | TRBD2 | CASSQVAGGGYEQYF | TGTGCCAGCAGCCAGGTAGCGGGAGGTGGGTACGAGCAGTACTTC
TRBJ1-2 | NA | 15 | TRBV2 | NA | CASSETSRTVYGYTF | TGTGCCAGCAGTGAAACATCCCGGACAGTTTATGGCTACACCTTC
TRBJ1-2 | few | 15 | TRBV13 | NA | CASSLMGRRGSGYTF | TGTGCCAGCAGCTTAATGGGACGGAGGGGGAGCGGCTACACCTTC